This T cell receptor beta chain was recorded in a study of blood T cell repertoires in COVID-19. About the study: In each case, the material was cDNA or gDNA derived from T cells, B-cell-depleted T cells, or PBMCs.

Original methodology: Amplification of reference gene primers provided the estimated nucleated cell counts. Method: immunoSEQ multiplex PCR; TCRdb's copy keeps in-frame clones and lacks some. For V, J and clone size, that table is used; D and trimming come from the DNA. The table lists about 400,000 clones, roughly 90% of them singletons. Trimming removed 1 base at V and 6 bases at J, with 19 bases between. Germline lookup yields CDR1 LNHNV and CDR2 YYDKDF (reference sequence). The CDR3 has 16 residues. The receptor's source is a man aged 35-49 years with acute or convalescent COVID-19. The rearrangement joins TRBV15 to TRBJ2-7; a weak D match, TRBD1 (5 bases). Sequences were obtained from peripheral blood. CDR3 coding DNA: TGTGCCACCAGCAGAGGCCCCTGGCAGGGTGATCGCGAGCAGTACTTC. Protein product: CATSRGPWQGDREQYF.